The sample holds many counts of the clone carrying this T cell receptor (beta chain). Deletions cut 5 bases from V and 0 bases from J, with 15 bases between. Germline loops: CDR1 LGHNT, CDR2 FRNRAP. The CDR3 has 16 amino acids. The data derive from a study of blood T cells in healthy people across ages. Total RNA extracted from each sample amounted to at least 5.5 micrograms. Using a J-beta primer mix together with a sample-barcoded 5' primer, a second PCR was run for about 6 to 12 cycles. Every cDNA molecule bore a tag from a template-switch adaptor containing 12 random nucleotides. Each CDR3 protein gets one entry after TCRdb re-called the 5' RACE reads with MiXCR. The table lists roughly 640,000 distinct CDR3 sequences, approximately 30% of them singletons, with approximately 14% in the top ten.

The chain combines TRBV12-5 with TRBJ2-3; TRBD1 might be the D (6 bases). The receptor's source is a woman of 80 years or more in good health. The sequencing sample was made of blood. The CDR3 bases are TGTGCTAGTGGTCTACCGGACAGCCTTAGCACAGATACGCAGTATTTT. Amino acids: CASGLPDSLSTDTQYF.